These 9 T cell receptor beta chains were sequenced from one sample in a study of T cell responses to AZD1222 COVID-19 vaccine. The method was immunoSEQ multiplex PCR; TCRdb's version includes in-frame clones alone and lacks a portion of them. The sample holds over 110,000 clones, about 90% seen once. The sequencing used peripheral blood, collected 28 days after the second AZD1222 dose. The receptors derive from an adult who received the AZD1222 COVID-19 vaccine.

The chain employs TRBV28 and TRBJ1-4; TRBD1 matches at 7 bases. The length of the CDR3 is 14 residues. Losses at the gene ends were 5 bases for V and 5 bases for J; bases not matched to a gene: 5. The V gene's germline CDR1 is MDHEN and CDR2 SYDVKM. CDR3 in DNA: TGTGCCAGCAGTGCGGGACAGCAAAATGAAAAACTGTTTTTT. It encodes CASSAGQQNEKLFF.

In DNA, the CDR3 is TGTGCCACCCGAACCGGGACTAGCGCTACAGATACGCAGTATTTT. It is translated as CATRTGTSATDTQYF. The chain combines TRBV10-3 with TRBJ2-3; 10 positions agree with TRBD2. Looked up from germline, CDR1 is ENHRY and CDR2 is SYGVKD. The CDR3 extends over 15 amino acids. The ends lost 10 bases at V and 3 bases at J; junction bases unmatched: 10.

This clone occurred once. V is TRBV7-2 and J is TRBJ2-4; D is undetermined. Trimming stripped 0 bases from V and 4 bases from J, with 10 bases between. This CDR3 contains 15 residues. Germline V gene lookup returns CDR1 SGHTA and CDR2 FQGNSA. In DNA, the CDR3 is TGTGCCAGCAGCTTAGCGATTAGCCTTAAAAACATTCAGTACTTC. Protein sequence: CASSLAISLKNIQYF.

The chain employs TRBV3-1 (or the pseudogene TRBV3-2) and TRBJ1-1, with 10 bases fitting TRBD1. The CDR3 has 14 residues. With 3 bases clipped from V and 5 bases from J, the junction kept 3 bases outside the gene matches. Germline loops: CDR1 LGHDT, CDR2 YNNKEL (reference sequence). The CDR3 spells CASSHPDRGTEAFF. CDR3 DNA sequence: TGTGCCAGCAGCCACCCGGACAGGGGGACTGAAGCTTTCTTT.

The rearrangement uses TRBV7-9 and TRBJ1-1; D is unresolved. Germline CDR1 is SEHNR and CDR2 is FQNEAQ (reference sequence). Trimming shortened V by 5 bases and J by 1 base, and 8 bases separated the two germline ends. This CDR3 comprises 13 residues. CDR3 sequence reads: CASSALWNTEAFF. In DNA form, the CDR3 reads TGTGCCAGCAGCGCACTTTGGAACACTGAAGCTTTCTTT.

The V call is TRBV6-6, the J call TRBJ1-5, with D unresolved. CDR1 and CDR2 (germline): MNHNY, SVGAGI (reference sequence). V was shortened by 11 bases and J by 4 bases, with 21 bases between the two germline ends. The length of the CDR3 is 15 residues. The CDR3: CAASTSGRENQPQHF. The DNA for the CDR3 is TGTGCCGCTTCGACATCGGGCCGGGAAAATCAGCCCCAGCATTTT.

This chain links TRBV7-2 with TRBJ1-4; 11 positions match TRBD1. The V and J ends lost 4 bases and 7 bases, in that order; junction bases with no gene match: 5. The CDR3 extends over 15 amino acids. Germline lookup yields CDR1 SGHTA and CDR2 FQGNSA. CDR3 in amino acids: CASSSQDRGREKLFF. In DNA, the CDR3 is TGTGCCAGCAGCTCTCAGGACAGGGGGCGTGAAAAACTGTTTTTT. Combining the CDR3 with reference TRBV7-2 and TRBJ1-4 gives the whole variable domain GAGVSQSPSNKVTEKGKDVELRCDPISGHTALYWYRQSLGQGLEFLIYFQGNSAPDKSGLPSDRFSAERTGGSVSTLTIQRTQQEDSAVYLCASSSQDRGREKLFFGSGTQLSVL.

The chain combines TRBV24-1 with TRBJ2-1; 9 bases map to TRBD2. V shed 7 bases, J shed 0 bases, and the junction held 15 bases outside the gene matches. The CDR3 extends over 19 amino acids. Germline V gives CDR1 KGHDR, CDR2 SFDVKD. In DNA form, the CDR3 reads TGTGCCACCAGGGACTCCGGGACTAGCCGAGGGAGCTCCTACAATGAGCAGTTCTTC. This translates into CATRDSGTSRGSSYNEQFF.

V usage is TRBV7-9 and J usage is TRBJ1-2; perhaps TRBD1 as D (6 bases). This CDR3 region has 16 residues. V lost 5 bases, J lost 3 bases, and 19 bases lay in between. Germline V gene lookup returns CDR1 SEHNR and CDR2 FQNEAQ (reference sequence). The CDR3 spells CASSPLNRVGDYGYTF. CDR3 DNA sequence: TGTGCCAGCAGCCCGCTGAACAGGGTAGGAGACTATGGCTACACCTTC.